A single sample gave rise to the 18 T cell receptor beta chains below, sequenced in a study of breast tumors, draining lymph nodes, adjacent tissues. Samples came from axillary lymph nodes draining the breast cancer. TCRdb itself ran the multiplex PCR reads through MiXCR, one entry per CDR3 protein. The repertoire has 150,000 to 200,000 distinct CDR3 sequences, roughly a third of them found once; the top ten carry about 3.8%. The material sequenced was axillary lymph node tissue. The receptor set was obtained from a female donor with breast cancer. Some clones in this sample may be carry-over from other donors' samples.

The V and J genes are TRBV2 and TRBJ2-7; 10 bases are a match to TRBD2. J lost 5 bases, V lost 0 bases, and 7 bases had no gene match. The CDR3 contains 16 residues. Germline V lookup: CDR1 SNHLY, CDR2 FYNNEI. The CDR3 sequence is CASSEAGEREGHEQYF. In DNA, the CDR3 is TGTGCCAGCAGTGAAGCGGGAGAGCGGGAGGGTCACGAGCAGTACTTC.

This clonotype was seen repeatedly, ten times or more. The chain combines TRBV5-8 with TRBJ2-3, with a possible D match to TRBD1 (5 bases). Looked up from germline, CDR1 is SGHTS and CDR2 is YDEGEE. The CDR3 length is 15 residues. V lost 4 bases and J 2 bases, leaving 14 bases between the germline ends. Here the CDR3 reads CASSLDAGLTDTQYF. The DNA of the CDR3 is TGTGCCAGCAGCCTTGACGCAGGGCTCACAGATACGCAGTATTTT.

This clonotype was observed many times. V usage is TRBV7-9 and J usage is TRBJ2-7; no firm D call. V dropped 7 bases and J dropped 4 bases, with 20 bases sitting between them. CDR1 is SEHNR, CDR2 FQNEAQ, per germline (reference sequence). The CDR3 is 15 amino acids. CDR3 sequence reads: CASNPPGVRSYEQYF. CDR3 nucleotides: TGTGCCAGCAACCCGCCTGGCGTACGGTCGTACGAGCAGTACTTC.

The sample holds many counts of this clonotype. The gene calls are TRBV5-1 and TRBJ2-6, with a possible D match to TRBD1 (5 bases). Trimming took 3 bases from V and 0 from J, leaving 13 bases between them. The CDR3 runs 17 residues. The germline V gene has CDR1 SGHRS and CDR2 YFSETQ. Here the CDR3 DNA reads TGCGCCAGCAGCTACCTGACAGTTCTCTCTGGGGCCAACGTCCTGACTTTC. It specifies CASSYLTVLSGANVLTF. Full variable domain (remainder filled in from reference TRBV5-1 and TRBJ2-6): KAGVTQTPRYLIKTRGQQVTLSCSPISGHRSVSWYQQTPGQGLQFLFEYFSETQRNKGNFPGRFSGRQFSNSRSEMNVSTLELGDSALYLCASSYLTVLSGANVLTFGAGSRLTVL.

This clonotype was detected a few times. The chain couples TRBV6-1 to TRBJ2-2, with D perhaps matching TRBD2 (7 bases). The CDR3 is 14 amino acids. The ends were cut back, 5 bases at V and 7 bases at J, with 14 bases in the middle. Germline loops: CDR1 MNHNS, CDR2 SASEGT. Here the CDR3 DNA reads TGTGCCAGCAGTCTTGGAGGGGGGGTCGGGGAGCTGTTTTTT. Protein product: CASSLGGGVGELFF.

At least ten counts were recorded for this clonotype. This chain connects TRBV30 to TRBJ1-5; 7 nucleotides align to TRBD1. V lost 1 base to trimming and J lost 5 bases; unmatched junction nucleotides: 5. This CDR3 region has 14 residues. From germline, CDR1 is GTSNPN and CDR2 SVGIG (reference sequence). CDR3 DNA sequence: TGTGCCTGGAGTGAGGGACAGAGATATCAGCCCCAGCATTTT. Protein: CAWSEGQRYQPQHF.

Details on this clonotype: It may be a read error: a sequence one base away is much more abundant. V gene TRBV5-6 combines with J gene TRBJ1-6, with D perhaps TRBD1 (5 bases). CDR1 and CDR2 from the germline V gene are SGHDT and YYEEEE. V lost 4 bases, J lost 11 bases, and 19 bases lay in between. The CDR3 spans 15 residues. DNA for the CDR3: TGTGCCAGCAGCATATACGGACCGGGGGAAGCACCCCTCCACTTT. Translating gives CASSIYGPGEAPLHF.

The chain combines TRBV15 with TRBJ1-5, with 7 positions matching TRBD1. This CDR3 spans 15 amino acids. V lost 3 bases, J lost 3 bases, and 5 bases stayed unmatched. CDR1 LNHNV and CDR2 YYDKDF come from the germline V gene (reference sequence). CDR3 sequence: CATSSGTDINQPQHF. CDR3 nucleotide sequence: TGTGCCACCAGCAGCGGGACAGATATCAATCAGCCCCAGCATTTT.

Notes on this clonotype: The germline gene is not matched at one end of the junction; a read error may be the cause. V and J are TRBV24-1 and TRBJ2-5; D call uncertain. The V gene's germline CDR1 is KGHDR and CDR2 SFDVKD. There are 14 residues in the CDR3. The CDR3 sequence: CATGDPSPQESQYF. The CDR3 DNA is TGTGCCACCGGTGACCCGAGCCCTCAAGAGTCCCAGTACTTC.

In its sample, this clonotype was seen a few times. This chain joins TRBV4-2 and TRBJ2-6, with D possibly matching TRBD2 (6 bases). The V and J ends lost 0 bases and 0 bases respectively, with 12 bases between them. Germline assignment: CDR1 LGHNA and CDR2 YNFKEQ. The CDR3 has 18 residues. In DNA, the CDR3 is TGTGCCAGCAGCCAAGATTGGGGGGTTCTCTCTGGGGCCAACGTCCTGACTTTC. This gives the protein CASSQDWGVLSGANVLTF.

This clonotype has a handful of counts. Sequence at one end of the junction differs from germline and may be a read error. The chain carries TRBV27 and TRBJ2-7, with TRBD1 matching over 9 bases. The germline V gene encodes CDR1 MNHEY and CDR2 SMNVEV (reference sequence). This CDR3 is built from 15 residues. CDR3 sequence reads: CASRVGQGRSCEQYF. The CDR3 nucleotides read TGTGCCAGCAGGGTTGGACAGGGGCGCTCCTGCGAGCAGTACTTC.

This clonotype was seen ten or more times. The chain combines TRBV7-9 with TRBJ2-7, with D tentatively TRBD1 (6 bases). Trimming left V 5 bases short and J 1 base short, with 24 bases between. Germline lookup yields CDR1 SEHNR and CDR2 FQNEAQ (reference sequence). The CDR3 totals 18 residues. The CDR3 DNA reads as TGTGCCAGCAGCGAAATACCGGGACACCGAAGGTCGTCCTACGAGCAGTACTTC. Protein: CASSEIPGHRRSSYEQYF.

J is TRBJ2-6 and V is TRBV28; D is ambiguous. Germline CDR1 MDHEN, CDR2 SYDVKM. Trimming took off 6 bases at V and 0 bases at J, with 12 bases between the two ends. This CDR3 contains 16 residues. The chain's CDR3 is CASRDRRVSGANVLTF. The CDR3 DNA reads TGTGCCAGCAGAGACCGACGGGTCTCTGGGGCCAACGTCCTGACTTTC.

At least ten counts were recorded for this clonotype. This sequence joins TRBV30 and TRBJ1-4, with a possible D match to TRBD1 (6 bases). CDR1 and CDR2 (germline): GTSNPN, SVGIG (reference sequence). Trimming shortened V by 1 base and J by 5 bases, and 8 bases separated the two germline ends. The CDR3 has 13 residues. CDR3 region: CAWSEGGNEKLFF. CDR3 nucleotide sequence: TGTGCCTGGAGTGAAGGGGGGAATGAAAAACTGTTTTTT.

This clonotype came up many times. The chain is built from TRBV30 and TRBJ1-5, with D hard to call. This CDR3 is built from 13 residues. Trimming stripped 2 bases from V and 4 bases from J, with 9 bases between. From germline, CDR1 is GTSNPN and CDR2 SVGIG (reference sequence). The CDR3 nucleotides read TGTGCCTGGAGTCAACGGTGGAATCAGCCCCAGCATTTT. Its protein is CAWSQRWNQPQHF.

Regarding this clonotype: The conserved phenylalanine or tryptophan is not found at the CDR3 terminus, so this likely reflects a read error. V is TRBV19 and J is TRBJ1-4; 8 positions agree with TRBD1. CDR1 is LNHDA, CDR2 SQIVND, per germline (reference sequence). The CDR3 is 16 amino acids. The CDR3 loop is CASSRGQAARNEKLFS. In DNA, the CDR3 is TGTGCCAGTAGTAGGGGACAGGCGGCCAGAAATGAAAAGCTGTTTTCT.

Comments on this clonotype: In this CDR3 the conserved last residue, phenylalanine or tryptophan, is missing, so a read error is likely. V is TRBV6-5 and J is TRBJ1-3; TRBD1 agrees at 7 bases. Germline values: CDR1 MNHEY, CDR2 SVGAGI. Germline trimming cut 6 bases from V and 4 bases from J; bases unmatched to any gene: 12. The CDR3 is 16 amino acids. CDR3 loop: CASSSTQGLSGNTIYL. The CDR3 DNA sequence: TGTGCCAGCAGCTCCACACAGGGGTTGTCCGGAAACACCATATATCTT.

This clonotype was observed at least ten times. The chain employs TRBV6-1 and TRBJ1-6; no reliable D call. This CDR3 is 15 amino acids long. The V and J ends lost 7 bases and 8 bases respectively, with 18 bases between them. CDR1 and CDR2 (germline): MNHNS, SASEGT. The CDR3 is CASTEGYSSDSPLHF. Here the CDR3 DNA reads TGTGCCAGCACCGAGGGATATTCCAGTGATTCACCCCTCCACTTT.